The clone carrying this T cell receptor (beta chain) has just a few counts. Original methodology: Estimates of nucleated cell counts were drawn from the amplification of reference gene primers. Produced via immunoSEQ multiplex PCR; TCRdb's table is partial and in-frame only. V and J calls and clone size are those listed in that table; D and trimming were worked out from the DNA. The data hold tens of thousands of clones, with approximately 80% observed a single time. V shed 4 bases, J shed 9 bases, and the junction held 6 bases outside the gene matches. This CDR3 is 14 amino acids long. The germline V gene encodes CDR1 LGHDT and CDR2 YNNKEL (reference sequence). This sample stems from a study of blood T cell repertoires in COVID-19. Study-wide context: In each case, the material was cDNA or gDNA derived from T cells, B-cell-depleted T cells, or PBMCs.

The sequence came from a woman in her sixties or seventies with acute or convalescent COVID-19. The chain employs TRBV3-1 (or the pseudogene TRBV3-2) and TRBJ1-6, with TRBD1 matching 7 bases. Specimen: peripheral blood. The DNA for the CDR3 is TGTGCCAGCAGCCGACAGGGAAACAGTTCACCCCTCCACTTT. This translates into CASSRQGNSSPLHF.